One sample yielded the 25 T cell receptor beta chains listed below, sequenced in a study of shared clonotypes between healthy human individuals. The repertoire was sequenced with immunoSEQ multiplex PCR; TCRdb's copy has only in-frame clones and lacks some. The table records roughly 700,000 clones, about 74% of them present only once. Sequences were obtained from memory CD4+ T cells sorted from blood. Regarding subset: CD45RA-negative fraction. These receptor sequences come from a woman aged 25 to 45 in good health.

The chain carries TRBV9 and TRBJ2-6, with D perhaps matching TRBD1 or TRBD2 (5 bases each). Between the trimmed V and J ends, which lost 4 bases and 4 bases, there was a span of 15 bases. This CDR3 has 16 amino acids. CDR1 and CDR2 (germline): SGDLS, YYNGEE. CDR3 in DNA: TGTGCCAGCAGCTCCGGGGCCATCCCCGGGGCCAACGTCCTGACTTTC. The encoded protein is CASSSGAIPGANVLTF.

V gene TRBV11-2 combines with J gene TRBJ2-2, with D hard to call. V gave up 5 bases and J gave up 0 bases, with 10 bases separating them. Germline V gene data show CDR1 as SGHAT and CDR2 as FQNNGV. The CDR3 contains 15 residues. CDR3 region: CASSPWTTNTGELFF. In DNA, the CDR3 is TGTGCCAGCAGCCCCTGGACCACGAACACCGGGGAGCTGTTTTTT.

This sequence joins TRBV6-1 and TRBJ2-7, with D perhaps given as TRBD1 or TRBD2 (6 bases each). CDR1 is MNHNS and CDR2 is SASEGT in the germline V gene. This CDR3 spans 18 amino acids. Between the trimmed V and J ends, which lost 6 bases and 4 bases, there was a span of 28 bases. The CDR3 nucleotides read TGTGCCAGCAGAGAACCGGGGGACAACCATCTACGGCCTTACGAGCAGTACTTC. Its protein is CASREPGDNHLRPYEQYF.

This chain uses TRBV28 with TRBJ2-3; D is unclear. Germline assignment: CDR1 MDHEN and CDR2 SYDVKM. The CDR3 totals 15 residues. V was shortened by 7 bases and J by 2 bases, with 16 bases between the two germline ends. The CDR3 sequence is CASTPAARSTDTQYF. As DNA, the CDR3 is TGTGCCAGCACCCCCGCGGCCCGGTCCACAGATACGCAGTATTTT.

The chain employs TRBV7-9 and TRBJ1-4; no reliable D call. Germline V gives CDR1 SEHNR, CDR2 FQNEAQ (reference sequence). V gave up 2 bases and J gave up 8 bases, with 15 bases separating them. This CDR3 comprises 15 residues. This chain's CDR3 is CASSLTSGTTEKLFF. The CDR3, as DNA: TGTGCCAGCAGCTTAACGAGCGGCACCACCGAAAAACTGTTTTTT.

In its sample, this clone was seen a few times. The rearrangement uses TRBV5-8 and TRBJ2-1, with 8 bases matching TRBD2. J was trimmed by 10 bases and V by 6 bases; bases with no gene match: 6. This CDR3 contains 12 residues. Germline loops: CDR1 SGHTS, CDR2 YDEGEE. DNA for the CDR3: TGTGCCAGCACCCGGGGGGGGGAGGAGCAGTTCTTC. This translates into CASTRGGEEQFF.

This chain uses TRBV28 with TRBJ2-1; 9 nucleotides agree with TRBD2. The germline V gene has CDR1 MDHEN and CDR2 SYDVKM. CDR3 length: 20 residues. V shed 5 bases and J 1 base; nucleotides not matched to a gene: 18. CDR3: CASSPYWVGSGRDSYNEQFF. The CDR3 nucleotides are TGTGCCAGCAGTCCCTATTGGGTGGGTAGCGGGAGAGATTCCTACAATGAGCAGTTCTTC.

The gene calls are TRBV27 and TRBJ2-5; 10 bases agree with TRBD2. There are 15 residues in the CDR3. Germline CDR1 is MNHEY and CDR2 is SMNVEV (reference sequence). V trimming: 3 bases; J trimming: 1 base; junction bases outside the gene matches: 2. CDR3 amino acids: CASSFTSGTQETQYF. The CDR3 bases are TGTGCCAGCAGTTTTACTAGCGGGACCCAAGAGACCCAGTACTTC.

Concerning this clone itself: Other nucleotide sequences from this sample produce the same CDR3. CDR3 sequence reads: CASGGQGGNQPQHF. In DNA form, the CDR3 reads TGTGCCAGCGGGGGACAGGGAGGGAATCAGCCCCAGCATTTT. V gene TRBV19 combines with J gene TRBJ1-5, with TRBD1 identical over 9 bases. J gave up 4 bases and V 9 bases, and 7 bases lay outside the gene matches. CDR3 length: 14 residues. Germline CDR1 LNHDA, CDR2 SQIVND (reference sequence).

CDR3 amino acids: CASRRTGSYEQYF. In DNA form, the CDR3 reads TGTGCCAGCAGGAGGACGGGGTCCTACGAGCAGTACTTC. This chain joins TRBV9 and TRBJ2-7; possible D gene TRBD2, 5 bases. Per germline, CDR1 SGDLS and CDR2 YYNGEE. The CDR3 sequence is 13 residues long. V lost 5 bases, J lost 1 base, and 10 bases lay in between.

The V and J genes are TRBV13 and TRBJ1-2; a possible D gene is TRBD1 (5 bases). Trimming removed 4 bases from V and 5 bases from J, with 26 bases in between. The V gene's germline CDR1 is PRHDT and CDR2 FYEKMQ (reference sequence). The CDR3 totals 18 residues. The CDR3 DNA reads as TGTGCCAGCAGCTCCTCCGGCCGAATAACTCAGGGCGGGTATGGCTACACCTTC. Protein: CASSSSGRITQGGYGYTF.

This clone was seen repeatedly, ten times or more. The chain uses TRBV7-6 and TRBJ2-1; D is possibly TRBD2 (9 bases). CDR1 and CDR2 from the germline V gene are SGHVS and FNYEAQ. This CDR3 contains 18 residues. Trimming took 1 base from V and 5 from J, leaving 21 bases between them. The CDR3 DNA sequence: TGTGCCAGCAGCTTAGAAGCGGGAGGTACCAGGGGGCACAATGAGCAGTTCTTC. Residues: CASSLEAGGTRGHNEQFF.

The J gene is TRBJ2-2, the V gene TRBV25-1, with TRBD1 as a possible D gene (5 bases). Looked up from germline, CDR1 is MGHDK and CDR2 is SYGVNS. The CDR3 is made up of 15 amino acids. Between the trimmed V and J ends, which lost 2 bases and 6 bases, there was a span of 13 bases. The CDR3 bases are TGTGCCAGCAGTGAACAGGGCGGAAACTCCGGGGAGCTGTTTTTT. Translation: CASSEQGGNSGELFF. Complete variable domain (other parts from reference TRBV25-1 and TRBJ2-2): EADIYQTPRYLVIGTGKKITLECSQTMGHDKMYWYQQDPGMELHLIHYSYGVNSTEKGDLSSESTVSRIRTEHFPLTLESARPSHTSQYLCASSEQGGNSGELFFGEGSRLTVL.

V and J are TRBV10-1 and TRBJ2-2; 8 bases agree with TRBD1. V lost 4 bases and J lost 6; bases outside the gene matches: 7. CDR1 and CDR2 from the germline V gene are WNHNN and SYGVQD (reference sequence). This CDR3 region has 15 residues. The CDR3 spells CASSAGQGWSGELFF. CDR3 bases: TGCGCCAGCAGTGCAGGACAGGGTTGGTCCGGGGAGCTGTTTTTT.

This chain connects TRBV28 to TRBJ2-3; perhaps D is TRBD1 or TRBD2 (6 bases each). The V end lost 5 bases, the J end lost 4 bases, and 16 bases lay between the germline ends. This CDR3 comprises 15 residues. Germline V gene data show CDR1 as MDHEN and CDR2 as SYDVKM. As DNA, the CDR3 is TGTGCCAGCAGTGGTGGGGGGCAGGGTTCAGATACGCAGTATTTT. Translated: CASSGGGQGSDTQYF.

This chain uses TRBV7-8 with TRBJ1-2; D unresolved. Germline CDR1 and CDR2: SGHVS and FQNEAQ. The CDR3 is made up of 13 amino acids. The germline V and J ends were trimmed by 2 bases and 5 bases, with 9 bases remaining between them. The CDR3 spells CASSLITAYGYTF. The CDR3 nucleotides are TGTGCCAGCAGCTTAATAACAGCTTATGGCTACACCTTC. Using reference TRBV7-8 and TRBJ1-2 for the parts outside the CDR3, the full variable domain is GAGVSQSPRYKVAKRGQDVALRCDPISGHVSLFWYQQALGQGPEFLTYFQNEAQLDKSGLPSDRFFAERPEGSVSTLKIQRTQQEDSAVYLCASSLITAYGYTFGSGTRLTVV.

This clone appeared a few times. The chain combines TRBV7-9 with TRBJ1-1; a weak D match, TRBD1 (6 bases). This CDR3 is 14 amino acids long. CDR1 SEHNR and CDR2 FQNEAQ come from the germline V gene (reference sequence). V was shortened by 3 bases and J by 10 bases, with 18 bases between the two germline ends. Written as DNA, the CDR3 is TGTGCCAGCAGCTTGAGGGGGTCCCTGTCTGGAGCTTTCTTT. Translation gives CASSLRGSLSGAFF. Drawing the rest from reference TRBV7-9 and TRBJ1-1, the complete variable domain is DTGVSQNPRHKITKRGQNVTFRCDPISEHNRLYWYRQTLGQGPEFLTYFQNEAQLEKSRLLSDRFSAERPKGSFSTLEIQRTEQGDSAMYLCASSLRGSLSGAFFGQGTRLTVV.

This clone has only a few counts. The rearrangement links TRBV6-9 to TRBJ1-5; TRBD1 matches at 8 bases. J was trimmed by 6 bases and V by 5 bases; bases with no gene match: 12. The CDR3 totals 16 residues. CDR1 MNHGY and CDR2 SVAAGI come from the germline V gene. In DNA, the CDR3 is TGTGCCAGCAGTAACAACATGGACAGGGCATCTCAGCCCCAGCATTTT. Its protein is CASSNNMDRASQPQHF.

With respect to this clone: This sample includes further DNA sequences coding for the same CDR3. In DNA form, the CDR3 reads TGTGCCAGTAGTATTAGGGGGGACGGCAGGGGCAAGTCTGGGGCCAACGTCCTGACTTTC. This gives the protein CASSIRGDGRGKSGANVLTF. V is TRBV19 and J is TRBJ2-6, with D perhaps assigned TRBD1 or TRBD2 (6 bases each). Germline V gene lookup returns CDR1 LNHDA and CDR2 SQIVND (reference sequence). Trimming removed 3 bases from V and 1 base from J, with 22 bases in between. This CDR3 has 20 amino acids. Complete variable domain (other parts from reference TRBV19 and TRBJ2-6): DGGITQSPKYLFRKEGQNVTLSCEQNLNHDAMYWYRQDPGQGLRLIYYSQIVNDFQKGDIAEGYSVSREKKESFPLTVTSAQKNPTAFYLCASSIRGDGRGKSGANVLTFGAGSRLTVL.

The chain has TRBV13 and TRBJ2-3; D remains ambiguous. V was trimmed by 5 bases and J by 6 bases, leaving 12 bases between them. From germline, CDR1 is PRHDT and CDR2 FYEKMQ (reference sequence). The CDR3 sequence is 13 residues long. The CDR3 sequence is CASSTRGPDTQYF. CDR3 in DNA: TGTGCCAGCAGCACGAGAGGTCCCGATACGCAGTATTTT.

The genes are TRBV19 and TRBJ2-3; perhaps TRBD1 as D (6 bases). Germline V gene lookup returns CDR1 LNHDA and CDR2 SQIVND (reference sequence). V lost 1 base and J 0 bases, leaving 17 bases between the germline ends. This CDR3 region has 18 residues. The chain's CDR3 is CASSIVRGSYPSTDTQYF. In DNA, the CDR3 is TGTGCCAGTAGTATAGTCAGGGGCTCGTACCCTAGCACAGATACGCAGTATTTT.

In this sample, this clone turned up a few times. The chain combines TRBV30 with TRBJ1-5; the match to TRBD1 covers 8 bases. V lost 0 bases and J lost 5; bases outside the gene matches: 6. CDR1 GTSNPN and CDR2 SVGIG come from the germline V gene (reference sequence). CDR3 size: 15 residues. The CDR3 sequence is CAWSVGQGGYQPQHF. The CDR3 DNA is TGTGCCTGGAGTGTAGGACAGGGAGGGTATCAGCCCCAGCATTTT.

DNA for the CDR3: TGTGCCAGCAGCCCGCACCCCCTGGAGCAGTACTTC. It specifies CASSPHPLEQYF. This chain links TRBV7-9 with TRBJ2-7; D gene unclear. From germline, CDR1 is SEHNR and CDR2 FQNEAQ (reference sequence). Between the trimmed V and J ends, which lost 5 bases and 7 bases, there was a span of 12 bases. The CDR3 totals 12 residues.

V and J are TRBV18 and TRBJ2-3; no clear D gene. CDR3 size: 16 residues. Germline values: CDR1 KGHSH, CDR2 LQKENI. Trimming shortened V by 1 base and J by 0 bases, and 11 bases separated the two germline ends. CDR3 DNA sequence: TGTGCCAGCTCACCACGACCAGCCGGGAGCACAGATACGCAGTATTTT. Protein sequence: CASSPRPAGSTDTQYF.

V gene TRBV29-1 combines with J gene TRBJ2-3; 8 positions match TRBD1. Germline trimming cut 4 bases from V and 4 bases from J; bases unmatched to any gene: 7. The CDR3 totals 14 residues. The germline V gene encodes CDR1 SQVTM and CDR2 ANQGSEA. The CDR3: CSVARTGSPDTQYF. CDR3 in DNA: TGCAGCGTTGCTCGGACAGGGTCTCCAGATACGCAGTATTTT.